The entry below describes one T cell receptor beta chain. Antigen: not known. This entry comes from a study of cytomegalovirus exposure and HLA in healthy donors. Turning to the study itself: The same platform used for the roughly 600 first-cohort repertoires was also used for the 95 to 150 validation repertoires, as a later analysis reported.

Study-wide results and caveats: It was confirmed in vitro that a few of the CMV-associated chains were specific for CMV antigens. For cytomegalovirus status, the classifier reportedly gave diagnoses with high specificity and sensitivity.

The method was immunoSEQ multiplex PCR; TCRdb's version includes in-frame clones alone and lacks a portion of them. The sample contains about 130,000 clones, roughly 89% of which appear only once. Looked up from germline, CDR1 is SGHTA and CDR2 is FQGNSA. V gave up 5 bases and J gave up 7 bases; unmatched junction bases: 4. This CDR3 comprises 14 residues. Material: PBMCs. The V call is TRBV7-2, the J call TRBJ1-5; 11 bases fit TRBD1. The clonotype comes from a woman aged 18-29 years in good health and CMV-seronegative. CDR3 bases: TGTGCCAGCAGCCCGGGACAGGGGGGACAGCCCCAGCATTTT. Encoded protein: CASSPGQGGQPQHF.